Listed here are 19 T cell receptor beta chains from one sample, sequenced in a study of blood T cell repertoires in COVID-19. The protocol was immunoSEQ multiplex PCR, while the TCRdb copy is restricted to in-frame clones and leaves out a portion. Altogether fewer than 350,000 clones are present, around 90% being singletons, with the ten largest covering over 3.5%. The specimen was PBMCs or T cells enriched from blood (not recorded which). These receptors all come from a woman aged 25 to 39 with acute COVID-19.

The chain couples TRBV29-1 to TRBJ2-3, with 7 nucleotides matching TRBD1. Germline loops: CDR1 SQVTM, CDR2 ANQGSEA. J gave up 5 bases and V 6 bases, and 8 bases lay outside the gene matches. The CDR3 spans 13 residues. The CDR3 protein is CSVIKGAGDTQYF. The CDR3 DNA sequence: TGCAGCGTGATTAAGGGGGCAGGAGATACGCAGTATTTT.

This chain connects TRBV13 to TRBJ2-7; D gene uncertain. From germline, CDR1 is PRHDT and CDR2 FYEKMQ (reference sequence). CDR3 size: 14 residues. With 5 bases removed from V and 0 bases from J, the gap between germline ends came to 11 bases. The DNA of the CDR3 is TGTGCCAGCAGCCCCAGCGTTAGCTCCTACGAGCAGTACTTC. Translated, it gives CASSPSVSSYEQYF.

This clone was detected only a few times. V gene TRBV4-2 combines with J gene TRBJ2-1, with 11 bases that match TRBD2. V shed 1 base and J 6 bases; nucleotides not matched to a gene: 2. The CDR3 extends over 15 amino acids. CDR1 and CDR2 (germline): LGHNA, YNFKEQ. CDR3 DNA sequence: TGTGCCAGCAGCCAAGTTGGGACTAGCGGCAATGAGCAGTTCTTC. As protein: CASSQVGTSGNEQFF.

This chain's CDR3 is CASSLTDSNQPQHF. CDR3 DNA sequence: TGTGCCAGCAGCCTGACTGATAGCAATCAGCCCCAGCATTTT. This chain connects TRBV6-5 to TRBJ1-5; D uncertain. Per germline, CDR1 MNHEY and CDR2 SVGAGI. Trimming cost V 6 bases and J 0 bases, with 9 bases left between them. The CDR3 runs 14 residues.

V and J are TRBV28 and TRBJ2-2, with TRBD2 matching 7 bases. J lost 5 bases, V lost 7 bases, and 4 bases had no gene match. Germline V lookup: CDR1 MDHEN, CDR2 SYDVKM. The CDR3 is 13 residues long. CDR3 residues: CASTLLATGELFF. The CDR3 DNA is TGTGCCAGCACCTTACTAGCGACCGGGGAGCTGTTTTTT.

As DNA, the CDR3 is TGTGCCAGCGGTCAGCCAGGCTCCTACGAGCAGTACTTC. Translating it yields CASGQPGSYEQYF. The chain employs TRBV28 and TRBJ2-7; D gene ambiguous. V was shortened by 8 bases and J by 0 bases, with 11 bases between the two germline ends. Per the germline V gene, CDR1 is MDHEN and CDR2 is SYDVKM. This CDR3 has 13 amino acids.

The V call is TRBV28, the J call TRBJ1-5; 11 bases line up with TRBD1. The CDR3 extends over 15 amino acids. V lost 8 bases to trimming and J lost 6 bases; unmatched junction nucleotides: 9. The V gene's germline CDR1 is MDHEN and CDR2 SYDVKM. The CDR3 nucleotides read TGTGCCAGCTTACGAGGACAGGGGGCGTCTCAGCCCCAGCATTTT. Protein: CASLRGQGASQPQHF. Drawing the rest from reference TRBV28 and TRBJ1-5, the complete variable domain is DVKVTQSSRYLVKRTGEKVFLECVQDMDHENMFWYRQDPGLGLRLIYFSYDVKMKEKGDIPEGYSVSREKKERFSLILESASTNQTSMYLCASLRGQGASQPQHFGDGTRLSIL.

The genes are TRBV24-1 and TRBJ2-5, with D possibly TRBD1 on 5 matching bases. This CDR3 is built from 16 residues. Deletions cut 0 bases from V and 0 bases from J, with 10 bases between. Germline-derived CDR1 and CDR2 are KGHDR and SFDVKD. As DNA, the CDR3 is TGTGCCACCAGTGATTTGAGCCAGGGATACCAAGAGACCCAGTACTTC. Translated: CATSDLSQGYQETQYF.

The J gene is TRBJ2-2, the V gene TRBV27, with D possibly TRBD1 on 6 matching bases. This CDR3 is 16 amino acids long. Germline lookup yields CDR1 MNHEY and CDR2 SMNVEV (reference sequence). The V gene lost 7 bases and the J gene lost 4 bases, with 19 bases spanning the gap. The CDR3 sequence: CASTFWGPGATGELFF. The CDR3 nucleotides read TGTGCCAGCACGTTTTGGGGGCCCGGGGCCACCGGGGAGCTGTTTTTT.

The chain has TRBV7-2 and TRBJ2-3, with D perhaps TRBD1 (5 bases). This CDR3 contains 14 residues. Deletions cut 1 base from V and 2 bases from J, with 7 bases between. The germline CDR1 and CDR2 sequences are SGHTA and FQGNSA. This CDR3 reads CASSLGGPTDTQYF. The CDR3 DNA reads TGTGCCAGCAGCTTAGGGGGCCCCACAGATACGCAGTATTTT.

The sample holds one count of this clone. CDR3: CASSPGQGGPYYGYTF. The CDR3 DNA follows: TGTGCCAGCTCACCCGGCCAGGGAGGCCCTTACTATGGCTACACCTTC. The chain has TRBV18 and TRBJ1-2, with a possible D match to TRBD1 (5 bases). This CDR3 comprises 16 residues. Germline assignment: CDR1 KGHSH and CDR2 LQKENI. The V and J ends lost 3 bases and 3 bases respectively, with 17 bases between them.

This chain links TRBV25-1 with TRBJ2-1; tentative D call: TRBD2 (5 bases). This CDR3 is 14 amino acids long. Trimming shortened V by 3 bases and J by 8 bases, and 14 bases separated the two germline ends. Germline V gives CDR1 MGHDK, CDR2 SYGVNS. Here the CDR3 reads CASSESSIIDEQFF. Here the CDR3 DNA reads TGTGCCAGCAGTGAGTCTAGCATTATCGATGAGCAGTTCTTC.

This clone occurred once. V usage is TRBV29-1 and J usage is TRBJ1-5; D is perhaps TRBD1 (5 bases). Trimming cost V 3 bases and J 7 bases, with 13 bases left between them. This CDR3 has 13 residues. The germline V gene encodes CDR1 SQVTM and CDR2 ANQGSEA. CDR3 nucleotides: TGCAGCGTTGACCCAGGGCTTGGGCAGCCCCAGCATTTT. Translated, it gives CSVDPGLGQPQHF. The variable domain in full, with the rest retrieved from reference TRBV29-1 and TRBJ1-5, is SAVISQKPSRDICQRGTSLTIQCQVDSQVTMMFWYRQQPGQSLTLIATANQGSEATYESGFVIDKFPISRPNLTFSTLTVSNMSPEDSSIYLCSVDPGLGQPQHFGDGTRLSIL.

This clone has just a few counts. The chain is built from TRBV7-6 and TRBJ2-7; TRBD1 matches at 9 bases. V lost 7 bases, J lost 3 bases, and 4 bases stayed unmatched. CDR1 and CDR2 (germline): SGHVS, FNYEAQ. This CDR3 is built from 13 residues. The CDR3 loop is CASTTGQGYEQYF. CDR3 in DNA: TGTGCCAGCACTACGGGACAGGGCTACGAGCAGTACTTC.

The rearrangement links TRBV28 to TRBJ1-6; 9 positions agree with TRBD1. Germline-derived CDR1 and CDR2 are MDHEN and SYDVKM. Trimming cost V 5 bases and J 12 bases; bases outside gene matches: 11. The CDR3 has 15 residues. CDR3: CASSLYKTGGGPLHF. DNA for the CDR3: TGTGCCAGCAGTCTCTACAAGACAGGGGGGGGACCCCTCCACTTT.

The chain has TRBV4-1 and TRBJ2-2; D possibly corresponds to TRBD2 (6 bases). In germline, CDR1 is MGHRA, CDR2 YSYEKL. The CDR3 is 17 amino acids. The V end lost 4 bases, the J end lost 1 base, and 16 bases lay between the germline ends. In DNA form, the CDR3 reads TGCGCCAGCAGCCCGTGGACTATCCTAATGAACACCGGGGAGCTGTTTTTT. It translates to CASSPWTILMNTGELFF.

This clone came up a few times. The CDR3 nucleotides read TGTGCCAGCAGTTACGGGACAACGAACACCGGGGAGCTGTTTTTT. This sequence encodes CASSYGTTNTGELFF. V gene TRBV27 combines with J gene TRBJ2-2; possible D gene TRBD1, 6 bases. The V gene's germline CDR1 is MNHEY and CDR2 SMNVEV (reference sequence). The germline V and J ends were trimmed by 4 bases and 0 bases, with 9 bases remaining between them. The CDR3 consists of 15 residues.

V is TRBV3-1 (or the pseudogene TRBV3-2) and J is TRBJ2-7; D possibly corresponds to TRBD2 (6 bases). Trimming shortened V by 2 bases and J by 8 bases, and 19 bases separated the two germline ends. The CDR3 is 15 amino acids. Per germline, CDR1 LGHDT and CDR2 YNNKEL (reference sequence). This CDR3 reads CASSQLGLETPKQYF. The DNA of the CDR3 is TGTGCCAGCAGCCAATTGGGACTTGAGACCCCCAAGCAGTACTTC.

The chain employs TRBV28 and TRBJ2-1, with TRBD2 matching 11 bases. The CDR3 consists of 15 residues. J gave up 7 bases and V 5 bases, and 7 bases lay outside the gene matches. Germline V gene sequence: CDR1 MDHEN, CDR2 SYDVKM. The chain's CDR3 is CASSPRLAGWNEQFF. The CDR3 DNA sequence: TGTGCCAGCAGTCCAAGACTAGCGGGGTGGAATGAGCAGTTCTTC.